Described below is a single T cell receptor (beta chain) sequence and its context. This specimen belongs to a study of blood T cell repertoires in COVID-19. About the research overall: Spain, Italy and the United States supplied samples that represented acute and convalescent COVID-19. The analysed material was cDNA or gDNA that came from T cells, B-cell-depleted T cells, or PBMCs.

Original processing methods: Reference gene primer amplification gave estimated nucleated cell counts. Sequencing used immunoSEQ multiplex PCR; TCRdb keeps in-frame clones, though not all of them. V, J and clone size were drawn from that table, and D and trimming were deduced from the DNA. The top ten hold less than 9% of the sample, which has about 400,000 clones, around 88% seen once. Germline V gives CDR1 SEHNR, CDR2 FQNEAQ (reference sequence). The CDR3 loop spans 14 amino acids. Trimming removed 3 bases from V and 8 bases from J, with 16 bases in between. Seattle's cohort entered during active infection and was followed longitudinally.

Sequencing used peripheral blood. The chain employs TRBV7-9 and TRBJ1-2; D is unclear. The sequence came from a woman aged 55-75 years with COVID-19, enrolled during active disease. The CDR3 loop reads CASSFPAPGDGYTF. DNA for the CDR3: TGTGCCAGCAGCTTCCCCGCCCCAGGCGACGGCTACACCTTC.